What follows are 32 T cell receptor beta chains derived from one specimen sequenced in a study of shared clonotypes between healthy human individuals. Only in-frame clones appear in the TCRdb table, and some are missing; sequencing was by immunoSEQ multiplex PCR. This table has about 700,000 clones, around two thirds appearing once. Sequencing was carried out using memory CD4+ T cells sorted from blood. Subset denoted: CD45RA-negative fraction. These receptor sequences come from a woman in her 30s in good health.

J is TRBJ2-7 and V is TRBV30; D unresolved. In germline, CDR1 is GTSNPN, CDR2 SVGIG (reference sequence). The CDR3 runs to 11 residues. The V end was cut by 1 base, the J end by 5 bases, with 6 bases between. CDR3 bases: TGTGCCTGGAGTGCAAGGGACGAGCAGTACTTC. It yields the protein CAWSARDEQYF.

The gene calls are TRBV10-3 and TRBJ2-7; TRBD1 agrees at 7 bases. This CDR3 has 15 amino acids. Germline loops: CDR1 ENHRY, CDR2 SYGVKD. V gave up 3 bases and J gave up 6 bases; unmatched junction bases: 11. The CDR3 loop reads CAISDSDRALSEQYF. Written as DNA, the CDR3 is TGTGCCATCAGTGACTCCGACAGGGCCCTTAGCGAGCAGTACTTC.

The genes are TRBV5-1 and TRBJ1-1; tentatively, D is TRBD1 (6 bases). Germline assignment: CDR1 SGHRS and CDR2 YFSETQ. Trimming left V 4 bases short and J 2 bases short, with 12 bases between. This CDR3 has 14 amino acids. CDR3 sequence reads: CASSPGTPNTEAFF. The CDR3, as DNA: TGCGCCAGCAGCCCCGGGACACCTAACACTGAAGCTTTCTTT.

V gene TRBV14 combines with J gene TRBJ2-3, with TRBD1 matching 10 bases. CDR1 is SGHDN, CDR2 FVKESK, per germline. This CDR3 comprises 14 residues. The V segment lost 4 bases and the J segment 3 bases; nucleotides outside the gene matches: 1. CDR3 protein: CASSRTGGTDTQYF. The CDR3, as DNA: TGTGCCAGCAGCCGGACAGGGGGGACAGATACGCAGTATTTT.

The V and J genes are TRBV5-1 and TRBJ1-3, with D perhaps TRBD1 (6 bases). V was cut by 0 bases and J by 4 bases, with 14 bases left in between. The germline V gene encodes CDR1 SGHRS and CDR2 YFSETQ. The CDR3 length is 16 residues. The CDR3 reads CASSLVGRGFGNTIYF. CDR3 nucleotide sequence: TGCGCCAGCAGCTTGGTAGGCAGGGGTTTCGGAAACACCATATATTTT.

The V gene is TRBV7-7, the J gene TRBJ2-7; D gene ambiguous. V was clipped by 2 bases and J by 2 bases, with 13 bases between them. CDR1 and CDR2 (germline): SSHAT, FNYEAQ (reference sequence). This CDR3 has 15 residues. In DNA form, the CDR3 reads TGTGCCAGCAGCTTAAGTACGGGCCCTACCTACGAGCAGTACTTC. Translated: CASSLSTGPTYEQYF.

The chain couples TRBV7-8 to TRBJ1-1; no clear D gene. The CDR3 runs 17 residues. V was trimmed by 4 bases and J by 0 bases, leaving 18 bases between them. From germline, CDR1 is SGHVS and CDR2 FQNEAQ. The CDR3 is CASSSLVSGWVNTEAFF. DNA for the CDR3: TGTGCCAGCAGCTCCCTTGTGAGTGGGTGGGTGAACACTGAAGCTTTCTTT.

The J gene is TRBJ2-1, the V gene TRBV28, with D tentatively TRBD1 (5 bases). The V end lost 6 bases, the J end lost 6 bases, and 9 bases lay between the germline ends. Germline CDR1 MDHEN, CDR2 SYDVKM. The CDR3 totals 12 residues. The CDR3 DNA sequence: TGTGCCAGCAGAAGGGGCTTCAATGAGCAGTTCTTC. Translation: CASRRGFNEQFF. Variable domain in full (rest from reference TRBV28 and TRBJ2-1): DVKVTQSSRYLVKRTGEKVFLECVQDMDHENMFWYRQDPGLGLRLIYFSYDVKMKEKGDIPEGYSVSREKKERFSLILESASTNQTSMYLCASRRGFNEQFFGPGTRLTVL.

Written as DNA, the CDR3 is TGTGCCAGCAGCTTAGAATCAGGGGGCGCGGGTGTAGGGACTGAAGCTTTCTTT. Protein sequence: CASSLESGGAGVGTEAFF. J is TRBJ1-1 and V is TRBV7-8; TRBD1 matches 8 bases. The J segment lost 5 bases and the V segment lost 1 base, leaving 15 bases of the junction unmatched. The CDR3 runs to 18 residues. CDR1 and CDR2 from the germline V gene are SGHVS and FQNEAQ.

This rearrangement joins TRBV2 to TRBJ2-2; 7 nucleotides align to TRBD1. The germline V gene encodes CDR1 SNHLY and CDR2 FYNNEI. This CDR3 contains 15 residues. Trimming took 4 bases from V and 1 from J; bases not matched to a gene: 3. The CDR3 loop reads CASSGGTENTGELFF. CDR3 DNA sequence: TGTGCCAGCAGTGGGGGGACAGAGAACACCGGGGAGCTGTTTTTT.

This clone is judged medium-sized (0.01 to 0.1%). This sample includes further DNA sequences coding for the same CDR3. The chain uses TRBV2 and TRBJ2-7, with TRBD1 matching 7 bases. CDR1 is SNHLY and CDR2 is FYNNEI in the germline V gene. The junction had 5 bases not matched to a gene; V was cut back by 6 bases and J by 0 bases. There are 14 residues in the CDR3. The CDR3 sequence: CASRAGTASYEQYF. The CDR3 DNA follows: TGTGCCAGCAGGGCCGGGACAGCCTCCTACGAGCAGTACTTC.

The chain employs TRBV5-1 and TRBJ1-2; perhaps TRBD1 as D (6 bases). In germline, CDR1 is SGHRS, CDR2 YFSETQ. The V and J ends lost 2 bases and 8 bases respectively, with 19 bases between them. The CDR3 sequence is 15 residues long. The CDR3 sequence is CASSFNPRGLWGYTF. CDR3 in DNA: TGCGCCAGCAGCTTTAACCCCAGGGGACTCTGGGGCTACACCTTC.

The chain combines TRBV4-1 with TRBJ1-1; possible D gene TRBD1, 5 bases. The V gene's germline CDR1 is MGHRA and CDR2 YSYEKL. This CDR3 is built from 14 residues. V dropped 4 bases and J dropped 5 bases, with 14 bases sitting between them. The chain's CDR3 is CASSPPLGGTEAFF. The CDR3 nucleotides read TGCGCCAGCAGCCCTCCTTTGGGGGGTACTGAAGCTTTCTTT.

The J gene is TRBJ1-2, the V gene TRBV28; 7 bases are a match to TRBD1. CDR3 length: 12 residues. Germline CDR1 reads MDHEN; CDR2 reads SYDVKM. V gave up 10 bases and J gave up 3 bases; unmatched junction bases: 5. CDR3 protein: CATNRGDYGYTF. Written as DNA, the CDR3 is TGTGCCACCAACAGGGGTGACTATGGCTACACCTTC.

J is TRBJ2-1 and V is TRBV19, with D possibly TRBD2 on 6 matching bases. V lost 6 bases to trimming and J lost 7 bases, with 13 bases between them. The CDR3 contains 13 residues. Germline lookup yields CDR1 LNHDA and CDR2 SQIVND (reference sequence). The CDR3 protein is CASSASVENEQFF. Written as DNA, the CDR3 is TGTGCCAGTAGCGCTAGCGTGGAAAATGAGCAGTTCTTC.

The chain is built from TRBV5-5 and TRBJ2-7; the match to TRBD1 covers 9 bases. Per germline, CDR1 SGHKS and CDR2 YYEKEE (reference sequence). Unmatched junction bases numbered 6, after V lost 1 base and J lost 7 bases. The CDR3 consists of 14 residues. Here the CDR3 reads CASSLLGQGKEQYF. The CDR3 DNA sequence: TGTGCCAGCAGCTTGCTAGGACAGGGGAAGGAGCAGTACTTC.

The V call is TRBV27, the J call TRBJ1-1; possibly TRBD1 for D (5 bases). CDR3 size: 15 residues. V gave up 0 bases and J gave up 4 bases, with 12 bases separating them. Germline CDR1 is MNHEY and CDR2 is SMNVEV (reference sequence). The CDR3 nucleotides are TGTGCCAGCAGTTTATCTGGGGGGGTTTTCACTGAAGCTTTCTTT. It yields the protein CASSLSGGVFTEAFF.

As to this clone: Other DNA sequences in this specimen translate into the identical CDR3. The rearrangement joins TRBV20-1 to TRBJ1-2, with no clear D. The V gene lost 1 base and the J gene lost 7 bases, with 1 base spanning the gap. The CDR3 covers 9 residues. Germline V lookup: CDR1 DFQATT, CDR2 SNEGSKA (reference sequence). The CDR3 coding sequence is TGCAGTGCTAGAGTTGGCTACACCTTC. Translating it yields CSARVGYTF.

V and J are TRBV27 and TRBJ2-7; TRBD2 agrees at 9 bases. The V gene end was trimmed by 2 bases and the J gene end by 2 bases; junction bases not matched to a gene: 13. The germline CDR1 and CDR2 sequences are MNHEY and SMNVEV (reference sequence). This CDR3 is 18 amino acids long. The CDR3 DNA follows: TGTGCCAGCAGTTTACGCCCCCCCCTGCGGGAGGGAACCTACGAGCAGTACTTC. Translation gives CASSLRPPLREGTYEQYF.

The chain joins TRBV29-1 to TRBJ1-4; D perhaps matches TRBD1 (6 bases). The germline V gene encodes CDR1 SQVTM and CDR2 ANQGSEA. Trimming cost V 6 bases and J 11 bases, with 22 bases left between them. CDR3 length equals 14 residues. CDR3 sequence reads: CSVAQGLGSEKLFF. As DNA, the CDR3 is TGCAGCGTGGCACAGGGATTGGGGAGTGAGAAACTGTTTTTT.

This chain uses TRBV28 with TRBJ1-1, with 8 bases fitting TRBD1. With 6 bases clipped from V and 7 bases from J, the junction kept 7 bases outside the gene matches. The germline V gene has CDR1 MDHEN and CDR2 SYDVKM. The CDR3 runs to 13 residues. CDR3: CASSRGPVGEAFF. DNA for the CDR3: TGTGCCAGCAGCAGGGGGCCTGTTGGTGAAGCTTTCTTT. The variable domain in full, with the rest retrieved from reference TRBV28 and TRBJ1-1, is DVKVTQSSRYLVKRTGEKVFLECVQDMDHENMFWYRQDPGLGLRLIYFSYDVKMKEKGDIPEGYSVSREKKERFSLILESASTNQTSMYLCASSRGPVGEAFFGQGTRLTVV.

The chain combines TRBV4-1 with TRBJ2-1, with 9 bases that match TRBD1. The CDR3 runs to 16 residues. The germline CDR1 and CDR2 sequences are MGHRA and YSYEKL. With 1 base clipped from V and 4 bases from J, the junction kept 5 bases outside the gene matches. The CDR3 is CASSQGRTGVYNEQFF. In DNA, the CDR3 is TGCGCCAGCAGCCAAGGCAGGACAGGGGTTTACAATGAGCAGTTCTTC.

The V call is TRBV5-5, the J call TRBJ2-4; TRBD2 might be the D (6 bases). The CDR3 contains 14 residues. With 7 bases removed from V and 8 bases from J, the gap between germline ends came to 19 bases. CDR1 is SGHKS, CDR2 YYEKEE, per germline (reference sequence). CDR3 amino acids: CASFASSDRDIQYF. As DNA, the CDR3 is TGTGCCAGCTTCGCTTCTAGCGACCGGGACATTCAGTACTTC.

This clone was recorded once. The rearrangement joins TRBV2 to TRBJ2-3, with a possible D match to TRBD2 (6 bases). Germline-derived CDR1 and CDR2 are SNHLY and FYNNEI. The ends were cut back, 6 bases at V and 0 bases at J, with 10 bases in the middle. The CDR3 is 14 amino acids. The CDR3: CASRRRVSTDTQYF. The CDR3 DNA sequence: TGTGCCAGCAGGAGGAGGGTTAGCACAGATACGCAGTATTTT.

This chain's CDR3 is CASSPKTGFGEQYF. The CDR3 DNA reads TGTGCCAGCTCACCAAAGACAGGGTTCGGCGAGCAGTACTTC. The genes are TRBV18 and TRBJ2-7; 7 bases line up with TRBD1. Germline CDR1 KGHSH, CDR2 LQKENI. Losses at the gene ends were 2 bases for V and 6 bases for J; bases not matched to a gene: 7. The length of the CDR3 is 14 residues.

The chain joins TRBV7-2 to TRBJ2-5; D unresolved. V dropped 6 bases and J dropped 3 bases, with 17 bases sitting between them. This CDR3 contains 15 residues. Germline loops: CDR1 SGHTA, CDR2 FQGNSA. Here the CDR3 DNA reads TGTGCCAGCAGTCGACAACGACGACTCGAAGAGACCCAGTACTTC. Encoded protein: CASSRQRRLEETQYF.

This clone was seen a few times. The genes are TRBV9 and TRBJ2-3; 7 bases are shared with TRBD2. The germline V gene has CDR1 SGDLS and CDR2 YYNGEE. This CDR3 region has 17 residues. The V gene end was trimmed by 3 bases and the J gene end by 1 base; junction bases not matched to a gene: 11. This chain's CDR3 is CASSGDYLAGRTDTQYF. The CDR3 coding sequence is TGTGCCAGCAGCGGGGACTATTTGGCGGGGCGCACAGATACGCAGTATTTT.

Only a few counts were recorded for this clone. The chain carries TRBV7-8 and TRBJ1-5; 8 bases agree with TRBD1. This CDR3 has 17 amino acids. Unmatched junction bases numbered 15, after V lost 4 bases and J lost 7 bases. Germline CDR1 and CDR2: SGHVS and FQNEAQ. As DNA, the CDR3 is TGTGCCAGCAGCTCCATGTCTCGGACAGGGTGGTTGCAGCCCCAGCATTTT. This translates into CASSSMSRTGWLQPQHF.

The chain uses TRBV12-1 and TRBJ2-3; the table's D gene call, TRBD2, was not cross checked with the DNA. TRBV12-1 is labeled a pseudogene. The CDR3 has 16 amino acids. The CDR3 nucleotides read TGTGCCAGCAGCCATGCCGCGACTACGAGCACAGATACGCAGTATTTT. This encodes CASSHAATTSTDTQYF.

The chain joins TRBV28 to TRBJ1-5, with D hard to call. CDR1 and CDR2 (germline): MDHEN, SYDVKM. Trimming removed 2 bases at V and 3 bases at J, with 8 bases between. The CDR3 is made up of 14 amino acids. The CDR3 sequence is CASSLRANNQPQHF. As DNA, the CDR3 is TGTGCCAGCAGTTTACGGGCGAACAATCAGCCCCAGCATTTT.

V usage is TRBV6-1 and J usage is TRBJ1-2; no firm D call. The CDR3 extends over 13 amino acids. V lost 7 bases to trimming and J lost 4 bases, with 13 bases between them. Germline V gene lookup returns CDR1 MNHNS and CDR2 SASEGT. The CDR3 DNA follows: TGTGCCAGCACCCCTGCACCGACCTATGGCTACACCTTC. It translates to CASTPAPTYGYTF.

The V gene is TRBV5-1, the J gene TRBJ1-2; perhaps TRBD1 as D (6 bases). Trimming stripped 4 bases from V and 1 base from J, with 26 bases between. This CDR3 has 19 amino acids. CDR1 is SGHRS and CDR2 is YFSETQ in the germline V gene. The CDR3 loop reads CASSPKKGGAGRFNYGYTF. The CDR3 nucleotides read TGCGCCAGCAGCCCAAAAAAAGGGGGGGCCGGAAGATTTAACTATGGCTACACCTTC.